This record looks at one T cell receptor beta chain sequence and its context. As yet, its antigen is unknown. Combined were second doses at about 4 or about 12 weeks. The junction had 3 bases not matched to a gene; V was cut back by 5 bases and J by 6 bases. This CDR3 contains 12 residues. Germline V gene data show CDR1 as LNHDA and CDR2 as SQIVND (reference sequence). Profiled with immunoSEQ multiplex PCR; TCRdb holds only in-frame clones, not every one. The sample holds 140,000 to 150,000 clones; 92% are singletons and the top ten take roughly 3%. The data originate from a study of T cell responses to AZD1222 COVID-19 vaccine. Study-level results: Spike-wide coverage was observed for vaccine-associated CD4 TCRs, with dominant responses at 160-218 and 743-854. The study reported that nearly half of spike-specific TCRs target unmutated variant regions. The sample set comprised mostly white British donors with more females, and clonal diversity was possibly underestimated.

This sequence joins TRBV19 and TRBJ1-1, with 7 bases identical to TRBD1. The material sequenced was peripheral blood, taken 28 days after the second AZD1222 dose. This clonotype was sampled from an adult who received the AZD1222 COVID-19 vaccine. CDR3 residues: CASSRQGSEAFF. In DNA, the CDR3 is TGTGCCAGTAGTCGACAGGGCTCTGAAGCTTTCTTT. The entire variable domain, with the rest obtained from reference TRBV19 and TRBJ1-1, is as follows: DGGITQSPKYLFRKEGQNVTLSCEQNLNHDAMYWYRQDPGQGLRLIYYSQIVNDFQKGDIAEGYSVSREKKESFPLTVTSAQKNPTAFYLCASSRQGSEAFFGQGTRLTVV.